This T cell receptor (beta chain) stems from a study of metastatic and nonmetastatic thyroid tumors. Germline V gene sequence: CDR1 KGHSH, CDR2 LQKENI. This CDR3 region has 13 residues. V lost 2 bases and J 4 bases, leaving 8 bases between the germline ends. MiXCR reprocessed the PCR reads for TCRdb. The data contain about 38,000 clones, roughly half of them seen just once; the ten biggest clones take up approximately 25%. Thyroid surgery took place with no prior treatment in any patient. By sample fraction, this clone is medium-sized. This TCR derives from a male donor with papillary thyroid cancer or a benign thyroid nodule (not recorded which). Some clones in this sample may be carry-over from other donors' samples. The chain recombines TRBV18 with TRBJ1-2, with no clear D. The specimen sequenced was tumor tissue. The CDR3 region is CASSPSWTYGYTF. In nucleotides, the CDR3 is TGTGCCAGCTCACCAAGCTGGACCTATGGCTACACCTTC.